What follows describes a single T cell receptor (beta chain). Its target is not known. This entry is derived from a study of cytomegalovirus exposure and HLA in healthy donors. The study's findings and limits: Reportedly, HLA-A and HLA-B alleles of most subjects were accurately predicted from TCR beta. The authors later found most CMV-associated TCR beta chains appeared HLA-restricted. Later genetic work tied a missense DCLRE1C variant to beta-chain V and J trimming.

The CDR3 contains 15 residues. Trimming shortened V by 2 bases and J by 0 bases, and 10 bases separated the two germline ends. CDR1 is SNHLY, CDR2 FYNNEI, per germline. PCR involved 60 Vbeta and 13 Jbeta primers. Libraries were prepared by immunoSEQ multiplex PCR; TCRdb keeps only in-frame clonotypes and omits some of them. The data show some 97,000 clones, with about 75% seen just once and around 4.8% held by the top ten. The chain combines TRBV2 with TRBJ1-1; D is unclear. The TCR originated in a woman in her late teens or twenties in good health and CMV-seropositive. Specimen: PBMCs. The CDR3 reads CASSELGPLNTEAFF. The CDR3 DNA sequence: TGTGCCAGCAGTGAATTGGGCCCACTGAACACTGAAGCTTTCTTT.